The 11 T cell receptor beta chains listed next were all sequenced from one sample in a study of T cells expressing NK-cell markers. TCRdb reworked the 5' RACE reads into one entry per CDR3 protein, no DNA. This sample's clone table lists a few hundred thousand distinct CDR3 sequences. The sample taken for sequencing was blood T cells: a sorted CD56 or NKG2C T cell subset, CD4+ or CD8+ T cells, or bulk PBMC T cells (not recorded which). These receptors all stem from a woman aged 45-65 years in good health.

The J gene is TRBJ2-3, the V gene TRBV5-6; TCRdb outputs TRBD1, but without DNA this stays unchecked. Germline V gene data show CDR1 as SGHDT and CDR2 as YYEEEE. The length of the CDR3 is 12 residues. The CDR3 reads CASSLPGHTQYF.

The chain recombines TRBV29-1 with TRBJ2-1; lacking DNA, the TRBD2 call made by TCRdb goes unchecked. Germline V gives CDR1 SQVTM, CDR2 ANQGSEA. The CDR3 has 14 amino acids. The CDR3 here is CSAGTSGSGDEQFF.

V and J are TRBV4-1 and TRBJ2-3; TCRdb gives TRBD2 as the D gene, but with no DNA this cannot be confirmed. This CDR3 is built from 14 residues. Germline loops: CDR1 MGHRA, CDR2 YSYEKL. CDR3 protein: CASSEREGVDTQYF.

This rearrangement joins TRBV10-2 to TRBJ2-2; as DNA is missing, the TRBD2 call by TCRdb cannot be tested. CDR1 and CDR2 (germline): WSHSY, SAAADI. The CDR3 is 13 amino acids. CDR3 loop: CASTEGGTGELFF.

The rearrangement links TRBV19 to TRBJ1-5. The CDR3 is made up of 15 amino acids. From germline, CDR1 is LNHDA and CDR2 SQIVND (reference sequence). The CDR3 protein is CASSASVNPNQPQHF.

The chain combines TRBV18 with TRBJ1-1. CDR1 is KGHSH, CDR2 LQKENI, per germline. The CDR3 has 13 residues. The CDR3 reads CASSPRERYEAFF.

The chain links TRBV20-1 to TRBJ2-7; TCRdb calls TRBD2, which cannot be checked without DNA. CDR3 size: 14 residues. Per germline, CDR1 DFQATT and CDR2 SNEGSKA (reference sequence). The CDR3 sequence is CSATRLAGENEQYF.

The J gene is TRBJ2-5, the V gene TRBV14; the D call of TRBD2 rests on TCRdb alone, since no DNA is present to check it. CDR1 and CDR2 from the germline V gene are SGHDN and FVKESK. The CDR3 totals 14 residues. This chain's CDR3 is CASSQSSSEETQYF.

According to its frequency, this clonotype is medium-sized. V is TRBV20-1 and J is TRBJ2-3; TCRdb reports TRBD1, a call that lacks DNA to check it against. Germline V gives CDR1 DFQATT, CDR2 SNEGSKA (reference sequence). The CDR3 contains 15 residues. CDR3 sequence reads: CSASKDSGGTDTQYF.

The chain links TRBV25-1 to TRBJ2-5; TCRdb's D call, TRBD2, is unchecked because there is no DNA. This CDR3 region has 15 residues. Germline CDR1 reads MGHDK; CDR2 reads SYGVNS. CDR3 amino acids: CASSSGHGGGETQYF.

CDR3 loop: CSARLAVNTGELFF. V gene TRBV20-1 combines with J gene TRBJ2-2; TCRdb proposes TRBD2, but this gene call is untestable without DNA. Germline V lookup: CDR1 DFQATT, CDR2 SNEGSKA (reference sequence). The CDR3 is 14 residues long.